The sequence of this T cell receptor beta chain was determined in a study of blood T cell repertoires in COVID-19 (dated by TCRdb to the early 2020s). Background for the entire study: Samples covering the acute and convalescent phases of COVID-19 were provided by collaborators in the United States, Italy and Spain. The material from the prospective study consisted of cDNA or gDNA derived from T cells, B-cell-depleted T cells, or PBMCs. Deeply sampled blood TCRbeta repertoires from subjects exposed to, actively infected with, or recovered from COVID-19 were included in the dataset. The repertoires were made available in a free public database intended to serve as a resource for research on the immune response to SARS-CoV-2. Samples were obtained from the ongoing ImmuneRACE study (first 160 participants) and from about 1,300 subjects provided by 6 global collaborators. Sample metadata almost always included a de-identified subject ID, COVID-19 status, age in years and sex. Where available, HLA class I and class II types were taken from metadata supplied by the sample provider and were not determined by assay-based typing. Overall results and qualifications from the work: The quantity of clinical and demographic metadata differed by source and by participant and was supplied without curation.

Trimming removed 4 bases from V and 8 bases from J; the gene matches leave 2 bases unexplained. CDR1 and CDR2 (LNHNV, YYDKDF) derive from the germline V gene (reference sequence). From its cysteine to its phenylalanine, the CDR3 spans 13 amino acids. Just CDR3 DNA is preserved here, 39 bases in frame from base 1. Each collaborating institution followed its own protocols to collect whole blood in K2EDTA tubes. For TCRbeta analysis, collaborators shipped samples as frozen whole blood, isolated PBMCs, or DNA extracted from either of those sample types. Of note for this clone: Its antigen remains unidentified. Per-base quality was not reported, and no clone a single base away is much larger than it.

TCRbeta CDR3 regions were amplified from genomic DNA by means of the immunoSEQ Assay, a bias-controlled multiplex PCR. In the paper's pipeline: The number of nucleated cells in each sample was estimated by amplification of reference gene primers within the assay. Sequence reads were collapsed and filtered to measure the absolute abundance of every unique TCRbeta CDR3 rearrangement. For each sample, productive Simpson clonality was calculated as the square root of Simpson's diversity index over productive rearrangements. Held by TCRdb, this immuneACCESS table contains in-frame sequences only and omits some clones. Under half of the omission traces to an unresolved V gene where checked; the cause of the rest is unknown. V and J calls and clone size are those listed in that table; D and trimming were worked out from the DNA. The sample table records some 14,000 clones; around 87% of these occur just once. Of the sample, 40% to 65% falls within the top ten clones.

This TCR came from a man between 60 and 70 years old with acute or convalescent COVID-19. Sequencing was carried out using peripheral blood. The chain is assembled from TRBV15 and TRBJ2-1; 10 central bases correspond to TRBD1. Here is the DNA: TGTGCCACCAGCACGACAGGGGGCGATGAGCAGTTCTTC. It codes for CATSTTGGDEQFF.